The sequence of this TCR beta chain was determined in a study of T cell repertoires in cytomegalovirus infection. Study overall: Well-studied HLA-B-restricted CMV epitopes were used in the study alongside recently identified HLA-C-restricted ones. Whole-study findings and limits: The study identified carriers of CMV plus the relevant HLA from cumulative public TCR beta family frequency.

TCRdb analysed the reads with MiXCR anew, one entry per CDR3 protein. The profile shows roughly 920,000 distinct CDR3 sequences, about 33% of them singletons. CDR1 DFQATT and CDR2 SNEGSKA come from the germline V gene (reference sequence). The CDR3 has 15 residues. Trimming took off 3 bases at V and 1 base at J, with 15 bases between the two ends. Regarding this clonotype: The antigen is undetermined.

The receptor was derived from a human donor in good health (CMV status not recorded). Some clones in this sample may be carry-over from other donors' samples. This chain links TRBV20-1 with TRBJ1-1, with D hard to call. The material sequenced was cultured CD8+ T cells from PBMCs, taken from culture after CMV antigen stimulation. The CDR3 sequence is CSARPHVGGNTEAFF. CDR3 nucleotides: TGCAGTGCTAGGCCACACGTAGGCGGGAACACTGAAGCTTTCTTT.